This T cell receptor (beta chain) was observed in a study of T cells in placental villitis. Context from the whole study: Placental TCR-beta repertoires were compared across villitis of unknown etiology, gestational-age-matched unaffected controls, and infectious villitis in order to test an allograft-versus-infection hypothesis. Summary of the overall study and its limitations: Because the paraffin blocks included small amounts of decidua, some of the captured T cells, particularly in controls, may have been decidual rather than villous infiltrates. With bulk tissue sequencing, helper, regulatory or cytotoxic T cells could not be distinguished, nor could maternal versus fetal T cells, and gamma-delta receptors were excluded. CMV-specific clone frequencies were lower in villitis of unknown etiology than in infectious CMV cases (around 0.001 vs 0.01), and villitis of unknown etiology did not differ from controls on this measure.

The study included five infectious villitis placentae (four with confirmed cytomegalovirus and one with Toxoplasma gondii), and these placentae were not matched to the other groups. The mothers in the infectious villitis group were younger, carried smaller fetuses, and either delivered preterm or experienced intrauterine demise in two cases. Placentae were collected after delivery and examined grossly and histologically before archival tissue was selected. Five 10-micron scrolls were cut from each FFPE block, and DNA was then isolated using the AllPrep DNA/RNA FFPE Tissue kit. NanoDrop was used to check DNA concentration and purity, and a Bioanalyzer was used to assess RNA quality. V and J lose 0 bases and 1 base, and a span of 8 bases separates them. Including cysteine and phenylalanine, the CDR3 has 14 amino acids. The sequence is cut down to CDR3 DNA, 42 bases in frame from base 1. Sequences SGHNT (CDR1) and YYREEE (CDR2) are obtained from the germline V gene (reference sequence).

This clone was seen more than once but under ten times. There is no known antigen for this receptor. Base-call qualities are not available, and no considerably larger clone is one nucleotide away. TCR-beta CDR3 regions were amplified from genomic DNA with the immunoSEQ v4 bias-controlled multiplex PCR assay, run blinded to group allocation. To estimate nucleated cell and T cell quantities per sample, reference gene primers were included together with the TCR-beta primers. Sequencing of the libraries was performed on an Illumina MiSeq with a 100-cycle paired-end protocol. As for the authors' bioinformatics: Diversity and richness were calculated in immunoSEQ Analyzer software; richness by iChao1, clonality based on Pielou evenness and Shannon diversity (0-1, higher means less diverse). CDR3 amino acid sequences with V/J genes were queried against VDJdb for CMV, EBV and influenza A specificities using confidence 3 and substitution 2. TCR-beta amino acid clonotype overlap between villitis of unknown etiology, infectious villitis and control repertoires was assessed with the Morisita-Horn index. The source is immuneACCESS, and TCRdb retained only in-frame sequences with V and J called. Part of the clones is not carried over; for the studies checked, unresolved V genes explain less than half of this, and the remainder is unexplained. That table gives V, J and clone size, and the DNA gave D and trimming. This sample comprises around 3,100 clones, 65% to 75% of them detected only once. Clones ranked in the top ten supply about a sixth of the sample.

Sequenced input: placental tissue containing maternal and fetal cells. This receptor chain uses TRBV5-4 and TRBJ2-7; confidence is insufficient to name the D gene. The receptor comes from a human patient with infectious villitis; the placental T cells may come from both mother and fetus. Here the CDR3 is given as CASSLDLISYEQYF. The nucleotides read TGTGCCAGCAGCTTGGACTTAATTTCCTACGAGCAGTACTTC. The full variable domain, completed from the reference TRBV5-4 and TRBJ2-7 proteins outside the CDR3, reads ETGVTQSPTHLIKTRGQQVTLRCSSQSGHNTVSWYQQALGQGPQFIFQYYREEENGRGNFPPRFSGLQFPNYSSELNVNALELDDSALYLCASSLDLISYEQYFGPGTRLTVT.